Here is one T cell receptor (beta chain) with its context. The data are from a study of CD8 T cells in Susac syndrome. Random hexamers were used to reverse transcribe about 0.45 to 1 ug of RNA. With immunoSEQ multiplex PCR, TCR beta CDR3 was amplified across 54 Vbeta and 13 Jbeta. TCRdb itself ran the immunoSEQ multiplex PCR reads through MiXCR, one entry per CDR3 protein. The data contain approximately 210,000 distinct CDR3 sequences, 95% of them singletons. V gave up 0 bases and J gave up 7 bases, with 8 bases separating them. The germline V gene encodes CDR1 SGHNT and CDR2 YYREEE (reference sequence). This CDR3 comprises 14 residues.

This sequence originates from a human donor with multiple sclerosis. The V and J genes are TRBV5-4 and TRBJ1-6; no definite D call. Sequencing used CD4+ T cells from PBMCs. The CDR3 here is CASSLEGINSPLHF. The CDR3 DNA reads TGTGCCAGCAGCTTGGAAGGGATCAATTCACCCCTCCACTTT.